This TCR beta chain was recorded in a study of CD8 T cells in ankylosing spondylitis. Study-level findings and limits: A CD8+ phenotype characterized the disease-linked clones, which were relatively rare in peripheral blood. Matched ankylosing spondylitis synovial fluid reportedly contained a significantly enriched population of disease-linked clones. Made up of under 10 highly homologous variants, a TCR beta motif appeared characteristic of ankylosing spondylitis blood.

TCRdb used MiXCR to reprocess the 5' RACE reads, holding one entry per CDR3 protein. The sample yields more than 400,000 distinct CDR3 sequences, about 5.7% seen once. This clonotype was observed many times. Its antigen remains unidentified. The germline CDR1 and CDR2 sequences are SGHDN and FVKESK. The CDR3 consists of 15 residues. Trimming shortened V by 2 bases and J by 1 base, and 12 bases separated the two germline ends. This TCR was sampled from a male donor with ankylosing spondylitis. The gene calls are TRBV14 and TRBJ2-7; D perhaps matches TRBD1 (6 bases). Sequencing was done on a sample of blood, either unsorted or a sorted T cell fraction (not recorded which). The CDR3 nucleotides read TGTGCCAGCAGCCAAAGGGGAGACAGGTCCTACGAGCAGTACTTC. Translating gives CASSQRGDRSYEQYF. Complete variable domain (other parts from reference TRBV14 and TRBJ2-7): EAGVTQFPSHSVIEKGQTVTLRCDPISGHDNLYWYRRVMGKEIKFLLHFVKESKQDESGMPNNRFLAERTGGTYSTLKVQPAELEDSGVYFCASSQRGDRSYEQYFGPGTRLTVT.